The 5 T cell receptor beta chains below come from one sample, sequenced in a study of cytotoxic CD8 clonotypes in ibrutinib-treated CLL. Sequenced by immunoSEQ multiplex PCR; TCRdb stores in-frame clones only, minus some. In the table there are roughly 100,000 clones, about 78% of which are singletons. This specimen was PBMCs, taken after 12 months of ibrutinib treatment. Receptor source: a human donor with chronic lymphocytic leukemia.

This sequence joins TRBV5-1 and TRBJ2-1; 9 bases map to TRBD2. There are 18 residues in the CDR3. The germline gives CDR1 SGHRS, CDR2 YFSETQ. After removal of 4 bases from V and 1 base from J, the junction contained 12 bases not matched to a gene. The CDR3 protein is CASSPPLSGGSSYNEQFF. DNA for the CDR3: TGCGCCAGCAGCCCACCACTTAGCGGGGGAAGTTCCTACAATGAGCAGTTCTTC.

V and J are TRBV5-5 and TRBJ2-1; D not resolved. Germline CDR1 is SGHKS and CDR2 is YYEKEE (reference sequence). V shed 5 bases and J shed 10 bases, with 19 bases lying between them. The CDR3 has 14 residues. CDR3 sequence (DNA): TGTGCCAGCAGTCCCTCAAAGTCGCGACACGAGCAGTTCTTC. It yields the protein CASSPSKSRHEQFF.

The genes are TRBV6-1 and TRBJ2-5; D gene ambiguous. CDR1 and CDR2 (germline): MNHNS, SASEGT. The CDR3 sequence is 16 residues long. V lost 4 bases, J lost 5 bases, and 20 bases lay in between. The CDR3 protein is CASSVSRLLVLETQYF. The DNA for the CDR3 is TGTGCCAGCAGTGTCTCCAGGCTTCTAGTTTTGGAGACCCAGTACTTC.

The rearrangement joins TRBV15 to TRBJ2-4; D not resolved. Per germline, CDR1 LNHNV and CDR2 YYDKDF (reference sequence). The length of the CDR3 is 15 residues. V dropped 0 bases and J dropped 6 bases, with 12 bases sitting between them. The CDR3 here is CATSRDGRPRNIQYF. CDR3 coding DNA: TGTGCCACCAGCAGAGATGGTCGCCCGAGAAACATTCAGTACTTC. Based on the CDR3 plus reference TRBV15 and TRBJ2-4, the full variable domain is DAMVIQNPRYQVTQFGKPVTLSCSQTLNHNVMYWYQQKSSQAPKLLFHYYDKDFNNEADTPDNFQSRRPNTSFCFLDIRSPGLGDTAMYLCATSRDGRPRNIQYFGAGTRLSVL.

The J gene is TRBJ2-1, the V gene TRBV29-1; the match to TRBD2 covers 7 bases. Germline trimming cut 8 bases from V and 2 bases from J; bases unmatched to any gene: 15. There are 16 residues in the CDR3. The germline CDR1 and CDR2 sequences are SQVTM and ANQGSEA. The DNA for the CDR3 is TGCAGCTCAACTCCGGGGCTAGCGGTCGCCTACAATGAGCAGTTCTTC. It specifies CSSTPGLAVAYNEQFF.